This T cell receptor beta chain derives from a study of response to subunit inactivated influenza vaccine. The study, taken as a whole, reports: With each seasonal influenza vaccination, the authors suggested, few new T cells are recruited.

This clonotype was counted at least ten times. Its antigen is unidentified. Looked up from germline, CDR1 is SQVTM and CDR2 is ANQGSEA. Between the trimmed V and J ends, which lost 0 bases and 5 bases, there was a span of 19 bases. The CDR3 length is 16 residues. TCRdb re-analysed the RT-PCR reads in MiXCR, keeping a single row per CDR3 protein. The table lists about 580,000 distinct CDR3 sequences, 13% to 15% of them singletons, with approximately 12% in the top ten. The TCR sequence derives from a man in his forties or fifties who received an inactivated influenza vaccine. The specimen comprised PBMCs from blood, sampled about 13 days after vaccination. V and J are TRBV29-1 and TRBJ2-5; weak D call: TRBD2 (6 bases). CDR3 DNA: TGCAGCGTTGAAGATCCCCGGGAGAGTACCCGTGAGACCCAGTACTTC. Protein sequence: CSVEDPRESTRETQYF.